The 5 T cell receptor beta chains given below trace back to one sample, sequenced in a study of cytomegalovirus exposure and HLA in healthy donors. Primers included in the PCR were 60 Vbeta and 13 Jbeta primers. Method: immunoSEQ multiplex PCR; TCRdb's copy keeps in-frame clones and lacks some. This table has around 94,000 clones, 55% to 80% appearing once. The sequenced sample consisted of PBMCs. The receptor source for this set is a human donor in good health.

For the CDR3, the DNA is TGTGCCAGCAGGTTTAACGGCGGGAACACCGGGGAGCTGTTTTTT. This sequence encodes CASRFNGGNTGELFF. This sequence joins TRBV6-6 and TRBJ2-2; D ambiguous. CDR1 MNHNY and CDR2 SVGAGI come from the germline V gene (reference sequence). V lost 6 bases to trimming and J lost 1 base, with 12 bases between them. This CDR3 comprises 15 residues.

The rearrangement links TRBV11-2 to TRBJ1-1, with D perhaps TRBD1 (5 bases). Per germline, CDR1 SGHAT and CDR2 FQNNGV. This CDR3 contains 16 residues. V was cut by 1 base and J by 4 bases, with 16 bases left in between. The CDR3 nucleotides are TGTGCCAGCAGCTTAGCTTTCATGACAGTGGGCACTGAAGCTTTCTTT. Protein product: CASSLAFMTVGTEAFF.

The rearrangement links TRBV18 to TRBJ1-2, with TRBD1 matching 12 bases. This CDR3 region has 15 residues. J was trimmed by 4 bases and V by 5 bases; bases with no gene match: 5. Per the germline V gene, CDR1 is KGHSH and CDR2 is LQKENI. For the CDR3, the DNA is TGTGCCAGCTCAATGGGACAGGGGGCTCTCTATGGCTACACCTTC. It translates to CASSMGQGALYGYTF.

The gene calls are TRBV5-1 and TRBJ2-7, with 13 nucleotides matching TRBD2. The CDR3 has 18 residues. Trimming at V came to 3 bases and at J to 0 bases, leaving 9 bases not matched to a gene. Germline CDR1 is SGHRS and CDR2 is YFSETQ. The CDR3: CASSSGLAGVGSSYEQYF. The CDR3 DNA reads TGCGCCAGCAGCTCAGGACTAGCGGGAGTTGGTAGCTCCTACGAGCAGTACTTC.

The rearrangement uses TRBV5-1 and TRBJ1-4; possible D gene TRBD1, 6 bases. Deletions cut 4 bases from V and 2 bases from J, with 9 bases between. CDR3 length: 14 amino acids. The germline V gene has CDR1 SGHRS and CDR2 YFSETQ. The CDR3 DNA follows: TGCGCCAGCAGCCTAGACAGGACTAATGAAAAACTGTTTTTT. Residues: CASSLDRTNEKLFF.